This T cell receptor beta chain was documented in a study of STAT3 mutations in large granular lymphocyte leukemia. The germline V gene encodes CDR1 SGDLS and CDR2 YYNGEE. With V trimmed by 4 bases and J by 6 bases, 10 bases remained unmatched. The CDR3 is 14 residues long. Findings and caveats of the study: In T-cell large granular lymphocyte leukemia, about half of patients showed multiple immunodominant subclonotypes.

The assay was immunoSEQ multiplex PCR, and TCRdb's table has in-frame clones only and misses some. This table has 15,000 to 18,000 clones, about 93% appearing once. Note on this clone: Antigen specificity is unknown.

This clonotype was obtained from a woman in her fifties or sixties with T-cell large granular lymphocyte leukemia. Some clones in this sample may be carry-over from other donors' samples. Sequencing was done on a sample of peripheral blood mononuclear cells. The J gene is TRBJ2-7, the V gene TRBV9; the match to TRBD1 covers 7 bases. CDR3 sequence (DNA): TGTGCCAGCAGCAGGCGTTCAGGGGGTCTCGAGCAGTACTTC. Amino acids: CASSRRSGGLEQYF.